This T cell receptor (beta chain) was identified during a study of CD8+CD57+ T cells in acquired aplastic anemia. General observations from the study: Patients and controls turned out to have roughly 30 CD8+ CDR3 sequences in common.

It was patients with CD8+CD57+ cell expansion by flow cytometry who were chosen for sequencing. The study sampled blood from patients who had received no therapy. CDR3 length: 14 amino acids. V dropped 6 bases and J dropped 1 base, with 16 bases sitting between them. CDR1 and CDR2 (germline): SQVTM, ANQGSEA. This clonotype was detected a few times. What it binds is not known. Genomic DNA constituted the template upon which TCR beta VDJ and CDR3 profiling was performed. TCRdb independently ran MiXCR on the reads; one entry per CDR3 protein. The table shows around 500,000 distinct CDR3 sequences, with approximately 32% occurring only once.

The material sequenced was sorted CD4+, CD8+, or CD8+CD57+ T cells (not recorded which) from PBMCs. The receptor's source is a human donor with aplastic anemia. The chain has TRBV29-1 and TRBJ2-7; D might be TRBD1 (5 bases). CDR3 amino acids: CSVRLGRGSYEQYF. The CDR3 nucleotides read TGCAGCGTCCGCTTGGGGCGAGGTTCCTACGAGCAGTACTTC.